Presented here are 15 T cell receptor beta chains from one specimen sequenced in a study of T cell responses to AZD1222 COVID-19 vaccine listed by TCRdb under 2021. The time point tag for this specimen amounts to: about 28 days (+/-7) after the second vaccine dose. The treatment or condition label, read with the paper, signifies: meningococcal conjugate vaccine given as trial control. Library preparation was by the immunoSEQ multiplex PCR assay. TCRdb mirrors the immuneACCESS table, restricted to in-frame sequences. Some clones are absent from its copies; in checked studies, under half trace to an unresolved V gene, and the reason for the others is unknown. In all, the sample holds 150,000 to 200,000 clones, and about nine tenths of those were seen once. Roughly 4.3% of the sample belongs to the ten largest clones. Sequenced material: peripheral blood, taken 28 days after the second dose of the MenACWY control vaccine. The source is an adult who received the MenACWY meningococcal vaccine as a control.

This chain joins TRBV5-1 and TRBJ2-7, with 8 bases fitting TRBD2. CDR1 and CDR2 from the germline V gene are SGHRS and YFSETQ. V lost 1 base and J lost 0; bases outside the gene matches: 6. The CDR3 is 16 residues long. CDR3 bases: TGCGCCAGCAGCTTGTCACAGCGGGGGCCCTCCTACGAGCAGTACTTC. Its protein is CASSLSQRGPSYEQYF.

The chain's CDR3 is CASSFGPGTDTQYF. Written as DNA, the CDR3 is TGTGCCAGCAGCTTTGGGCCCGGCACAGATACGCAGTATTTT. The chain is built from TRBV7-2 and TRBJ2-3; D gene unclear. The CDR3 totals 14 residues. V lost 3 bases and J lost 1, with 8 bases in between. Per the germline V gene, CDR1 is SGHTA and CDR2 is FQGNSA.

Only one count was recorded for this clone. The rearrangement links TRBV30 to TRBJ1-3; D not resolved. Germline values: CDR1 GTSNPN, CDR2 SVGIG (reference sequence). The V and J ends lost 4 bases and 0 bases respectively, with 13 bases between them. The CDR3 contains 15 residues. The CDR3 protein is CAWTTRRSSGNTIYF. In DNA, the CDR3 is TGTGCCTGGACCACCCGCAGGAGCTCTGGAAACACCATATATTTT.

The chain is built from TRBV2 and TRBJ2-1; 7 bases are shared with TRBD1. Unmatched junction bases numbered 4, after V lost 1 base and J lost 7 bases. There are 14 residues in the CDR3. CDR1 and CDR2 (germline): SNHLY, FYNNEI. The CDR3: CASSEETGVNEQFF. As DNA, the CDR3 is TGTGCCAGCAGTGAAGAAACAGGGGTAAATGAGCAGTTCTTC. The full variable domain, its missing parts supplied by reference TRBV2 and TRBJ2-1, is EPEVTQTPSHQVTQMGQEVILRCVPISNHLYFYWYRQILGQKVEFLVSFYNNEISEKSEIFDDQFSVERPDGSNFTLKIRSTKLEDSAMYFCASSEETGVNEQFFGPGTRLTVL.

V gene TRBV7-9 combines with J gene TRBJ2-1; 12 bases align to TRBD2. Trimming took 5 bases from V and 0 from J; bases not matched to a gene: 5. The CDR3 runs to 17 residues. Germline CDR1 SEHNR, CDR2 FQNEAQ (reference sequence). The chain's CDR3 is CASSTQTSGSSYNEQFF. As DNA, the CDR3 is TGTGCCAGCAGCACCCAGACTAGCGGGAGCTCCTACAATGAGCAGTTCTTC.

This chain links TRBV7-2 with TRBJ2-3; maybe TRBD1 (5 bases). CDR3 length: 13 residues. V lost 5 bases and J 1 base, leaving 7 bases between the germline ends. Germline CDR1 and CDR2: SGHTA and FQGNSA. CDR3 loop: CASSPGRTDTQYF. Here the CDR3 DNA reads TGTGCCAGCAGCCCAGGGCGCACAGATACGCAGTATTTT.

The gene calls are TRBV6-5 and TRBJ1-1, with D unresolved. There are 11 residues in the CDR3. Between the trimmed V and J ends, which lost 8 bases and 1 base, there was a span of 5 bases. Germline V CDR1 and CDR2: MNHEY, SVGAGI. The CDR3 region is CASGENTEAFF. DNA of the CDR3: TGTGCCAGCGGGGAGAACACTGAAGCTTTCTTT.

The V gene is TRBV6-5, the J gene TRBJ2-6; D assignment may be TRBD1 or TRBD2 (6 bases each). This CDR3 spans 16 amino acids. Germline CDR1 MNHEY, CDR2 SVGAGI. V dropped 2 bases and J dropped 4 bases, with 12 bases sitting between them. DNA for the CDR3: TGTGCCAGCAGTTACCCGGGGGCGGTCGGGGCCAACGTCCTGACTTTC. This encodes CASSYPGAVGANVLTF.

The rearrangement uses TRBV6-5 and TRBJ1-2, with a weak D call TRBD1 (5 bases). Between the trimmed V and J ends, which lost 8 bases and 2 bases, there was a span of 15 bases. Germline V gene sequence: CDR1 MNHEY, CDR2 SVGAGI. The length of the CDR3 is 14 residues. As DNA, the CDR3 is TGTGCCAGCGCCCGGGCAGGGAGCAACTATGGCTACACCTTC. It specifies CASARAGSNYGYTF.

This chain uses TRBV24-1 with TRBJ2-1; 8 bases match TRBD2. Per germline, CDR1 KGHDR and CDR2 SFDVKD. The V gene end was trimmed by 1 base and the J gene end by 6 bases; junction bases not matched to a gene: 4. The CDR3 is made up of 15 amino acids. CDR3 nucleotide sequence: TGTGCCACCAGTGATTTTACTAGCGGTGGCAATGAGCAGTTCTTC. Protein product: CATSDFTSGGNEQFF.

This chain links TRBV3-1 (or the pseudogene TRBV3-2) with TRBJ2-4; no firm D call. The V gene's germline CDR1 is LGHDT and CDR2 YNNKEL (reference sequence). V lost 4 bases to trimming and J lost 2 bases, with 6 bases between them. This CDR3 region has 13 residues. DNA for the CDR3: TGTGCCAGCAGCCCCGCTCCCAAAAACATTCAGTACTTC. It yields the protein CASSPAPKNIQYF.

The V and J genes are TRBV20-1 and TRBJ1-2; TRBD1 agrees at 7 bases. There are 11 residues in the CDR3. Germline V gives CDR1 DFQATT, CDR2 SNEGSKA (reference sequence). Trimming took 6 bases from V and 6 from J; bases not matched to a gene: 4. For the CDR3, the DNA is TGCAGTGCAGACAGGGACAATGGCTACACCTTC. It encodes CSADRDNGYTF.

This clone was seen once. The chain carries TRBV6-2 or TRBV6-3 and TRBJ1-2; no clear D gene. This CDR3 is built from 15 residues. The germline gives CDR1 MNHEY, CDR2 SVGEGT. Trimming left V 0 bases short and J 0 bases short, with 8 bases between. CDR3 sequence: CASSYSAETNYGYTF. CDR3 DNA sequence: TGTGCCAGCAGTTACTCGGCAGAAACTAACTATGGCTACACCTTC.

This chain connects TRBV4-3 to TRBJ2-7; D assignment may be TRBD1 or TRBD2 (6 bases each). The CDR3 runs to 16 residues. The germline CDR1 and CDR2 sequences are LGHNA and YSLEER. Trimming shortened V by 0 bases and J by 4 bases, and 16 bases separated the two germline ends. CDR3: CASSQEPPRGGYEQYF. Written as DNA, the CDR3 is TGCGCCAGCAGCCAAGAACCCCCCAGGGGAGGATACGAGCAGTACTTC.

This clone was counted only a few times. The chain recombines TRBV19 with TRBJ2-1; 8 nucleotides match TRBD2. With 3 bases clipped from V and 9 bases from J, the junction kept 10 bases outside the gene matches. The CDR3 covers 15 residues. Germline V gene lookup returns CDR1 LNHDA and CDR2 SQIVND (reference sequence). CDR3 sequence reads: CASSMGAGVPFEQFF. In DNA form, the CDR3 reads TGTGCCAGTAGTATGGGAGCGGGAGTGCCTTTTGAGCAGTTCTTC.